These T cell receptor beta chains were read from a single sample in a study of Ad26.COV2.S vaccination and SARS-CoV-2 variants. Some clones are missing from TCRdb's copy, which holds only in-frame ones; the method was immunoSEQ multiplex PCR. The table lists 440,000 or so clones, roughly 88% of them singletons. Sample: peripheral blood, taken in a trial of Ad26.COV2.S vaccine versus placebo. The receptors shown here come from a person aged 18 to 65 who received the Ad26.COV2.S COVID-19 vaccine or a placebo. Each CDR3 is given with its conserved first and last residue. A D gene is named only where the DNA matches it firmly. Expanded clones are given a class, and other clones once, few, many or no size at all.

J,length,size,V,D,CDR3,DNA
TRBJ1-4,18,once,TRBV7-9,-,CASSLFKGQGPHNEKLFF,TGTGCCAGCAGCTTATTTAAAGGTCAGGGACCCCATAATGAAAAACTGTTTTTT
TRBJ2-7,15,-,TRBV28,TRBD1,CASSGRGQGSYEQYF,TGTGCCAGCAGTGGAAGGGGACAGGGGAGCTACGAGCAGTACTTC
TRBJ1-2,14,once,TRBV18,-,CASSPGGNDYGYTF,TGTGCCAGCTCACCAGGAGGGAATGACTATGGCTACACCTTC
TRBJ1-2,11,-,TRBV28,-,CASSLSHGYTF,TGTGCCAGCAGCCTCTCACATGGCTACACCTTC
TRBJ1-4,15,-,TRBV3-1/TRBV3-2,-,CASSQDHGGYEKLFF,TGTGCCAGCAGCCAAGATCACGGGGGATACGAAAAACTGTTTTTT
TRBJ2-3,15,-,TRBV7-2,-,CASSSTGKSTDTQYF,TGTGCCAGCAGCTCTACAGGGAAGAGCACAGATACGCAGTATTTT
TRBJ2-1,16,-,TRBV3-1/TRBV3-2,TRBD2,CASSPPGLAGYNEQFF,TGTGCCAGCAGCCCCCCCGGACTAGCGGGCTACAATGAGCAGTTCTTC
TRBJ2-5,13,-,TRBV11-2,-,CASSLGQGETQYF,TGTGCCAGCAGTCTCGGCCAGGGAGAGACCCAGTACTTC
TRBJ2-7,12,-,TRBV3-1/TRBV3-2,-,CASSPAGNEQYF,TGTGCCAGCAGCCCTGCGGGGAATGAGCAGTACTTC
TRBJ2-2,17,-,TRBV2,TRBD1,CASSEGRTGANTGELFF,TGTGCCAGCAGTGAAGGGAGGACAGGGGCGAACACCGGGGAGCTGTTTTTT
TRBJ2-7,15,-,TRBV5-4,-,CASSLGPGGMDEQYF,TGTGCCAGCAGCTTGGGGCCAGGGGGGATGGACGAGCAGTACTTC
TRBJ2-5,13,-,TRBV6-2/TRBV6-3,-,CASSPGWEETQYF,TGTGCCAGCAGTCCGGGGTGGGAAGAGACCCAGTACTTC
TRBJ2-3,12,-,TRBV6-2/TRBV6-3,-,CASSYRSGTQYF,TGTGCCAGCAGTTATCGTTCCGGTACGCAGTATTTT
TRBJ2-7,17,-,TRBV10-1,-,CASPRPRPRPLRGEQYF,TGCGCCAGTCCCCGCCCCCGGCCGAGACCCCTTCGAGGCGAGCAGTACTTC
TRBJ2-3,15,few,TRBV5-4,TRBD2,CASSRGTSGTDTQYF,TGTGCCAGCAGCCGCGGGACTAGCGGCACAGATACGCAGTATTTT
TRBJ1-5,13,once,TRBV19,TRBD1,CASSIDRVQPQHF,TGTGCCAGTAGTATCGACAGGGTTCAGCCCCAGCATTTT
TRBJ2-7,16,-,TRBV3-1/TRBV3-2,-,CASSQGGLQHHYEQYF,TGTGCCAGCAGCCAGGGGGGACTTCAGCACCACTACGAGCAGTACTTC